This T cell receptor (beta chain) is from a study of blood T cells in healthy people across ages. Overall study: Per every two T cells, about one barcoded beta molecule was captured by template switching.

Each donor's blood draw was around 9.1 milliliters of peripheral blood. The study, taken as a whole, reports: More naive CD4+ cells and higher diversity marked long-lived donors relative to aged donors. Unknown donor CMV status possibly confounded expanded clonotype changes.

About this clonotype itself: Its target is unknown.

CDR3 length: 14 residues. The germline V gene encodes CDR1 KGHDR and CDR2 SFDVKD. Between the trimmed V and J ends, which lost 3 bases and 2 bases, there was a span of 8 bases. The second PCR ran roughly 7 to 12 cycles with a sample-barcoded 5' primer and J-beta primers. MiXCR, applied by TCRdb to the 5' RACE reads, yields one record per CDR3 protein. The table lists 650,000 or so distinct CDR3 sequences, 40% to 65% of them singletons. The sequencing sample was made of blood. The TCR comes from a woman of 80 years or more in good health. V is TRBV24-1 and J is TRBJ2-3; no firm D call. CDR3: CATSDVGITDTQYF. In DNA, the CDR3 is TGTGCCACCAGTGATGTAGGTATCACAGATACGCAGTATTTT.